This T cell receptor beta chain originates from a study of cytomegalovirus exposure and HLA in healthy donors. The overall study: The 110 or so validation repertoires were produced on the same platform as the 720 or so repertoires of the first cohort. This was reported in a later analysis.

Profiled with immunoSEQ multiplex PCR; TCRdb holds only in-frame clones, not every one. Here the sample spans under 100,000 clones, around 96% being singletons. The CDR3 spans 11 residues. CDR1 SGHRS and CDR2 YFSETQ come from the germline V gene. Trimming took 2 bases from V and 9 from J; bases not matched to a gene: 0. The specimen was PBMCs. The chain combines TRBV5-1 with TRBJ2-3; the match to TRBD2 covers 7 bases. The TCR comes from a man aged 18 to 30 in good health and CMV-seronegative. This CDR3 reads CASSFGGTQYF. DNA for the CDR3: TGCGCCAGCAGCTTCGGGGGGACGCAGTATTTT.